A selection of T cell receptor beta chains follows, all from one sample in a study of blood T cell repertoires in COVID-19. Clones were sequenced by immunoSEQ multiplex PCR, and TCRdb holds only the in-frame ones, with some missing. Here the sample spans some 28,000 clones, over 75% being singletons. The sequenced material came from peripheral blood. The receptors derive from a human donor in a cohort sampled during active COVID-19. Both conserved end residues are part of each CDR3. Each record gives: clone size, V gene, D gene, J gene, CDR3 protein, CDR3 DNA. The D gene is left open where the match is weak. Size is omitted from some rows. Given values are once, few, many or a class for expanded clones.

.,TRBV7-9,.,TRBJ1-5,CASSLRGSNQPQHF,TGTGCCAGCAGCTTAAGGGGTAGCAATCAGCCCCAGCATTTT
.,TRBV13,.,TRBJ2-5,CASSFQAFETQYF,TGTGCCAGCAGCTTCCAAGCCTTCGAGACCCAGTACTTC
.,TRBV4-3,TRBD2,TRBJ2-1,CASSHGTSAYYNEQFF,TGCGCCAGCAGCCATGGGACTAGCGCATACTACAATGAGCAGTTCTTC
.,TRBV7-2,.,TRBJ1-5,CASNPEINQPQHF,TGTGCCAGCAACCCCGAGATCAATCAGCCCCAGCATTTT
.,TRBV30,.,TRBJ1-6,CAWSGAGSYNSPLHF,TGTGCCTGGAGCGGCGCGGGGTCCTATAATTCACCCCTCCACTTT
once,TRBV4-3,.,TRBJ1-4,CASSQDRRVRVGEKLFF,TGCGCCAGCAGCCAAGATCGGCGAGTCAGGGTTGGGGAAAAACTGTTTTTT
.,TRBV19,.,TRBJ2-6,CASSISSGANVLTF,TGTGCCAGTAGTATTAGCTCTGGGGCCAACGTCCTGACTTTC
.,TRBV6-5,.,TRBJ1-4,CASSNWQGGEKLFF,TGTGCCAGCAGTAATTGGCAGGGTGGGGAAAAACTGTTTTTT
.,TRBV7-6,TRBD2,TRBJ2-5,CASSPPRAGVQETQYF,TGTGCCAGCAGCCCCCCTAGGGCGGGGGTTCAAGAGACCCAGTACTTC
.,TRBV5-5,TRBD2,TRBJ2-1,CASSSPLGGGSYNEQFF,TGTGCCAGCAGCTCACCCCTTGGGGGGGGTTCCTACAATGAGCAGTTCTTC
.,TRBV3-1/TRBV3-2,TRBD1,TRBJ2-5,CASSQSRQGKETQYF,TGTGCCAGCAGCCAATCCCGACAGGGGAAAGAGACCCAGTACTTC
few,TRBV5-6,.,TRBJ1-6,CASTLRRDGDSPLHF,TGTGCCAGCACCCTGAGGAGGGACGGCGATTCACCCCTCCACTTT
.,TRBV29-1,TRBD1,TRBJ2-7,CSAARQGDNEQYF,TGCAGCGCTGCTCGGCAGGGGGACAACGAGCAGTACTTC
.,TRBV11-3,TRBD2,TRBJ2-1,CASSPRTSGNEQFF,TGTGCCAGCAGTCCTCGGACTAGCGGGAATGAGCAGTTCTTC
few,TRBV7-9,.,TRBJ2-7,CASSQVFYEQYF,TGTGCCAGCAGCCAGGTTTTCTACGAGCAGTACTTC
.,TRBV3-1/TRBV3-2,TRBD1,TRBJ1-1,CASSRDRGTEAFF,TGTGCCAGCAGCAGGGACAGGGGGACTGAAGCTTTCTTT
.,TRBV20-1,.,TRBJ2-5,CSAVGETQYF,TGCAGTGCTGTCGGTGAGACCCAGTACTTC
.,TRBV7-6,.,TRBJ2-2,CASSLESSNAGELFF,TGTGCCAGCAGCTTAGAATCTAGCAACGCCGGGGAGCTGTTTTTT
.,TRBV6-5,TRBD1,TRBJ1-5,CASRDRERQPQHF,TGTGCCAGCCGAGACAGGGAACGACAGCCCCAGCATTTT
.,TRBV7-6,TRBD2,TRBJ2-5,CASSLRLAGRETQYF,TGTGCCAGCAGCTTACGGCTAGCGGGGAGGGAGACCCAGTACTTC
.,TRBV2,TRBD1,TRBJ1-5,CASKGTVNQPQHF,TGTGCCAGCAAAGGGACAGTTAATCAGCCCCAGCATTTT
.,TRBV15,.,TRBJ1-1,CATSRVVGPNTEAFF,TGTGCCACCAGCAGAGTTGTGGGCCCAAACACTGAAGCTTTCTTT
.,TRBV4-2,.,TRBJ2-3,CASSQDGGSSTDTQYF,TGTGCCAGCAGCCAAGATGGGGGGTCTAGCACAGATACGCAGTATTTT
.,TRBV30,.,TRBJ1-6,CAWSVGGRGPLHF,TGTGCCTGGAGTGTGGGCGGCCGGGGACCCCTCCACTTT
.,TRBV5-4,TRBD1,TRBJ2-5,CASSPPEDRGTQYF,TGTGCCAGCAGCCCGCCGGAGGACAGGGGTACCCAGTACTTC
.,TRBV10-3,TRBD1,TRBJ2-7,CAISESRDRGNEQYF,TGTGCCATCAGTGAGTCTAGGGACAGGGGAAACGAGCAGTACTTC
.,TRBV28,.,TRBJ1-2,CASSLPTNYGYTF,TGTGCCAGCAGTTTACCTACTAACTATGGCTACACCTTC
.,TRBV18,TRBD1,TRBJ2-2,CASSLRQGGTGELFF,TGTGCCAGCTCACTTCGACAGGGTGGGACCGGGGAGCTGTTTTTT
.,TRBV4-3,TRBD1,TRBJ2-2,CASSPTTGTGELFF,TGCGCCAGCAGCCCCACGACAGGGACCGGGGAGCTGTTTTTT
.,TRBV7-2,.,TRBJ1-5,CASSLDGGVRNQPQHF,TGTGCCAGCAGCTTAGATGGGGGCGTACGCAATCAGCCCCAGCATTTT
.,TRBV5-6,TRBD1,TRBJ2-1,CASSLYRGNEQFF,TGTGCCAGCAGCTTGTACAGGGGAAATGAGCAGTTCTTC
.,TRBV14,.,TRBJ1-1,CASSLGENTEAFF,TGTGCCAGCAGCCTAGGGGAGAACACTGAAGCTTTCTTT
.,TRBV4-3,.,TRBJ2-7,CASSQARGYEQYF,TGCGCCAGCAGCCAGGCCCGGGGGTACGAGCAGTACTTC
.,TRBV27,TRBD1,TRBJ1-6,CASSKLGQINSPLHF,TGTGCCAGCAGTAAATTGGGACAGATTAATTCACCCCTCCACTTT
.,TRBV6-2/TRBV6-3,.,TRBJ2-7,CASSFRRTPGYVYEQYF,TGTGCCAGCAGTTTCCGGCGGACACCCGGCTATGTCTACGAGCAGTACTTC
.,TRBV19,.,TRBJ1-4,CASSKLEESEKLFF,TGTGCCAGTAGTAAACTGGAGGAAAGTGAAAAACTGTTTTTT
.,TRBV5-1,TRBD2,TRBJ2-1,CASSSGTSTYNEQFF,TGCGCCAGCAGCTCCGGGACTAGTACCTACAATGAGCAGTTCTTC
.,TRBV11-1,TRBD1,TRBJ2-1,CASSLRQGANEQFF,TGTGCCAGCAGCTTGAGGCAGGGGGCGAATGAGCAGTTCTTC
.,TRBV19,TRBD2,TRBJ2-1,CASRPGVGREEQFF,TGTGCCAGTAGGCCCGGGGTGGGGAGGGAGGAGCAGTTCTTC
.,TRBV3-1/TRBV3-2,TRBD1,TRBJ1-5,CASRKLRNQGANQPQHF,TGTGCCAGCAGGAAGTTAAGAAATCAGGGGGCCAATCAGCCCCAGCATTTT
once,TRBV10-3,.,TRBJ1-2,CAISESPTGYGYTF,TGTGCCATCAGTGAGTCCCCTACTGGCTATGGCTACACCTTC
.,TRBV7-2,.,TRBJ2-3,CASSPGWRTSETQYF,TGTGCCAGCAGCCCAGGTTGGCGAACCTCCGAGACGCAGTATTTT
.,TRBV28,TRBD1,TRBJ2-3,CASSRRQGVGLDTQYF,TGTGCCAGCAGTCGACGACAGGGGGTCGGTTTAGATACGCAGTATTTT
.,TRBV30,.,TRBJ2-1,CAWKGLNWNEQFF,TGTGCCTGGAAGGGACTCAATTGGAATGAGCAGTTCTTC
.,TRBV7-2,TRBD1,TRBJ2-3,CASSYSTGGVTDTQYF,TGTGCCAGCAGCTACTCGACAGGGGGCGTCACAGATACGCAGTATTTT
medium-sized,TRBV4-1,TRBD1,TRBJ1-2,CASSQITGVNYGYTF,TGCGCCAGCAGCCAAATTACAGGGGTCAACTATGGCTACACCTTC
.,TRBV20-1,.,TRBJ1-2,CSASIQSYGYTF,TGCAGTGCTAGTATCCAGTCCTATGGCTACACCTTC
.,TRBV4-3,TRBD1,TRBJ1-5,CASSQTGGYQPQHF,TGCGCCAGCAGCCAGACAGGGGGCTATCAGCCCCAGCATTTT
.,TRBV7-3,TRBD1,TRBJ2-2,CASSPDRANTGELFF,TGTGCCAGCAGCCCGGACAGGGCGAACACCGGGGAGCTGTTTTTT
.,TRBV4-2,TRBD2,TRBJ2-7,CASSHTSGGASEQYF,TGTGCCAGCAGCCACACTAGCGGGGGGGCCTCCGAGCAGTACTTC
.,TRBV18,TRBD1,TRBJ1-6,CASSPDRVAGNSPLHF,TGTGCCAGCTCTCCGGACAGGGTGGCCGGAAATTCACCCCTCCACTTT
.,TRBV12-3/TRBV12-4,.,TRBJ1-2,CASSRTVYGYTF,TGTGCCAGCAGTCGGACAGTCTATGGCTACACCTTC
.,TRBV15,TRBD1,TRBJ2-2,CATSRRTGVSGTGELFF,TGTGCCACCAGCCGACGCACAGGGGTGTCGGGCACCGGGGAGCTGTTTTTT
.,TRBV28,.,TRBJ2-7,CASSPSRGGYEQYF,TGTGCCAGCAGTCCCTCCAGGGGCGGGTACGAGCAGTACTTC
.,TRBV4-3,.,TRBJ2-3,CASSQTHTSSDTQYF,TGCGCCAGCAGCCAGACCCATACTAGTTCAGATACGCAGTATTTT
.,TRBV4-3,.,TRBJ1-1,CASSQPPGEAFF,TGCGCCAGCAGCCAGCCCCCAGGTGAAGCTTTCTTT
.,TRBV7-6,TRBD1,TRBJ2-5,CASSDRDETQYF,TGTGCCAGCAGCGACAGGGACGAGACCCAGTACTTC
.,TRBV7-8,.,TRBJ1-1,CASSQDRTEAFF,TGTGCCAGCAGCCAAGACAGGACTGAAGCTTTCTTT
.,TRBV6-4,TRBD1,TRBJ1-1,CASSYDRGTEAFF,TGTGCCAGCAGCTATGACAGGGGAACTGAAGCTTTCTTT